These 18 T cell receptor beta chains share one sample of origin, sequenced in a study of blood T cell repertoires in COVID-19. The repertoire was sequenced with immunoSEQ multiplex PCR; TCRdb's copy has only in-frame clones and lacks some. This sample has hundreds of thousands of clones; around 89% occur once, and the top ten carry more than 0.95%. Sequenced input: PBMCs or T cells enriched from blood (not recorded which). All receptors come from a woman aged 40 to 49 with acute COVID-19.

The V and J genes are TRBV27 and TRBJ2-7; 13 nucleotides match TRBD2. CDR1 is MNHEY and CDR2 is SMNVEV in the germline V gene (reference sequence). This CDR3 region has 14 residues. Trimming removed 10 bases from V and 7 bases from J; junction bases left unmatched: 10. This chain's CDR3 is CATRPGTSGTEQYF. The CDR3 DNA sequence: TGTGCCACCCGACCCGGGACTAGCGGGACGGAGCAGTACTTC.

V gene TRBV18 combines with J gene TRBJ1-1; unclear D gene. V lost 0 bases to trimming and J lost 1 base, with 9 bases between them. CDR1 KGHSH and CDR2 LQKENI come from the germline V gene. This CDR3 comprises 15 residues. The CDR3 DNA reads as TGTGCCAGCTCACCACCGAGTGAGGGGAACACTGAAGCTTTCTTT. Translating gives CASSPPSEGNTEAFF.

This clone showed up just a few times. J is TRBJ1-2 and V is TRBV18; 9 bases match TRBD1. The germline V gene encodes CDR1 KGHSH and CDR2 LQKENI. J was trimmed by 1 base and V by 1 base; bases with no gene match: 7. This CDR3 region has 17 residues. CDR3 amino acids: CASSPLSRTGVNYGYTF. CDR3 bases: TGTGCCAGCTCACCACTCTCCCGGACAGGGGTTAACTATGGCTACACCTTC.

The chain is built from TRBV25-1 and TRBJ1-2; 9 bases align to TRBD1. The V segment lost 5 bases and the J segment 6 bases; nucleotides outside the gene matches: 10. Germline CDR1 is MGHDK and CDR2 is SYGVNS. CDR3 size: 15 residues. The DNA for the CDR3 is TGTGCCAGCAGTTTTTATGTGGACAGGGGCGATGGCTACACCTTC. This encodes CASSFYVDRGDGYTF.

The chain combines TRBV3-1 (or the pseudogene TRBV3-2) with TRBJ2-1; weak D call: TRBD1 (5 bases). The ends were cut back, 0 bases at V and 7 bases at J, with 7 bases in the middle. Germline-derived CDR1 and CDR2 are LGHDT and YNNKEL (reference sequence). This CDR3 comprises 13 residues. CDR3 residues: CASSQEPGNEQFF. For the CDR3, the DNA is TGTGCCAGCAGCCAAGAGCCAGGGAATGAGCAGTTCTTC.

This clone was seen more than once but under ten times. The chain has TRBV3-1 (or the pseudogene TRBV3-2) and TRBJ2-1, with D possibly TRBD2 on 6 matching bases. The germline V gene encodes CDR1 LGHDT and CDR2 YNNKEL (reference sequence). The CDR3 consists of 13 residues. The V end was cut by 1 base, the J end by 5 bases, with 6 bases between. Here the CDR3 reads CASSQGLDNEQFF. CDR3 nucleotide sequence: TGTGCCAGCAGCCAAGGACTAGACAATGAGCAGTTCTTC.

Remarks on this clone: The same CDR3 can be traced to other DNA sequences in this sample. The chain combines TRBV27 with TRBJ1-5, with a weak D call TRBD1 (5 bases). V was clipped by 2 bases and J by 4 bases, with 9 bases between them. Germline V lookup: CDR1 MNHEY, CDR2 SMNVEV (reference sequence). The CDR3 has 14 amino acids. The CDR3 here is CASSLRQSNQPQHF. In DNA, the CDR3 is TGTGCCAGCAGTTTACGACAGTCTAATCAGCCCCAGCATTTT.

The table lists this clone with a few counts. The chain recombines TRBV19 with TRBJ1-2; TRBD1 agrees at 8 bases. The CDR3 spans 15 residues. Germline CDR1 reads LNHDA; CDR2 reads SQIVND (reference sequence). The V and J ends lost 4 bases and 4 bases, in that order; junction bases with no gene match: 8. The CDR3 bases are TGTGCCAGTAGTAAGAGGGACAGGCCCCTCTATGGCTACACCTTC. Translated, it gives CASSKRDRPLYGYTF.

The V call is TRBV6-5, the J call TRBJ2-7; possible D gene TRBD1, 6 bases. Germline V gene data show CDR1 as MNHEY and CDR2 as SVGAGI. The CDR3 consists of 14 residues. Trimming removed 7 bases from V and 0 bases from J, with 13 bases in between. The CDR3 sequence is CASNPGHNSYEQYF. CDR3 sequence (DNA): TGTGCCAGCAATCCGGGACACAACTCCTACGAGCAGTACTTC.

This chain joins TRBV4-1 and TRBJ1-1; TRBD1 agrees at 8 bases. The CDR3 has 15 residues. Germline V gene data show CDR1 as MGHRA and CDR2 as YSYEKL. J was trimmed by 3 bases and V by 0 bases; bases with no gene match: 3. The CDR3 DNA sequence: TGCGCCAGCAGCCAAGACAGGGGGCCGGACACTGAAGCTTTCTTT. Its protein is CASSQDRGPDTEAFF.

The gene calls are TRBV29-1 and TRBJ2-5; D gene uncertain. The CDR3 runs to 11 residues. Germline V gene lookup returns CDR1 SQVTM and CDR2 ANQGSEA. V was pared by 8 bases and J by 7 bases, with 14 bases between. The CDR3 sequence is CSMKDPGTQYF. The CDR3 nucleotides are TGCAGCATGAAAGACCCGGGGACCCAGTACTTC.

The chain is built from TRBV2 and TRBJ1-3; maybe TRBD1 (5 bases). CDR3 length equals 13 residues. Germline V lookup: CDR1 SNHLY, CDR2 FYNNEI. V was clipped by 6 bases and J by 4 bases, with 10 bases between them. The CDR3 DNA reads TGTGCCAGCAGAGGGGCCGCAGGAAACACCATATATTTT. This translates into CASRGAAGNTIYF. The complete variable domain, with remaining parts taken from reference TRBV2 and TRBJ1-3, reads EPEVTQTPSHQVTQMGQEVILRCVPISNHLYFYWYRQILGQKVEFLVSFYNNEISEKSEIFDDQFSVERPDGSNFTLKIRSTKLEDSAMYFCASRGAAGNTIYFGEGSWLTVV.

The V call is TRBV27, the J call TRBJ2-7; TRBD2 matches at 12 bases. The CDR3 sequence is 15 residues long. V lost 6 bases, J lost 3 bases, and 6 bases stayed unmatched. The germline CDR1 and CDR2 sequences are MNHEY and SMNVEV (reference sequence). Here the CDR3 reads CASRSTSGRFYEQYF. DNA for the CDR3: TGTGCCAGCAGATCAACTAGCGGGAGGTTCTACGAGCAGTACTTC.

The chain joins TRBV24-1 to TRBJ1-5, with TRBD1 as a possible D gene (6 bases). CDR3 size: 15 residues. The germline V gene has CDR1 KGHDR and CDR2 SFDVKD. V was shortened by 6 bases and J by 3 bases, with 14 bases between the two germline ends. The DNA for the CDR3 is TGTGCCACCAGTTCACAGGGAGCTTACAATCAGCCCCAGCATTTT. Encoded protein: CATSSQGAYNQPQHF.

The gene calls are TRBV27 and TRBJ1-5, with 9 bases matching TRBD1. Germline V gene lookup returns CDR1 MNHEY and CDR2 SMNVEV (reference sequence). The CDR3 sequence is 15 residues long. V dropped 5 bases and J dropped 2; count of bases not matched to a gene: 4. The CDR3 here is CASSADRGGNQPQHF. The CDR3 DNA sequence: TGTGCCAGCAGTGCGGACAGGGGTGGCAATCAGCCCCAGCATTTT.

This chain links TRBV24-1 with TRBJ1-4; TRBD1 aligns across 10 bases. J was trimmed by 5 bases and V by 6 bases; bases with no gene match: 8. In germline, CDR1 is KGHDR, CDR2 SFDVKD. The CDR3 loop spans 16 amino acids. The CDR3, as DNA: TGTGCCACCAGTCCCGGCGGACAGGGGGGAAATGAAAAACTGTTTTTT. Translating it yields CATSPGGQGGNEKLFF.

V is TRBV6-5 and J is TRBJ1-2; the D gene is possibly TRBD1 (6 bases). Looked up from germline, CDR1 is MNHEY and CDR2 is SVGAGI. CDR3 length: 14 amino acids. V lost 5 bases, J lost 2 bases, and 12 bases lay in between. The CDR3 coding sequence is TGTGCCAGCAGTCCATATGACAGGAACTATGGCTACACCTTC. This encodes CASSPYDRNYGYTF.

V and J are TRBV20-1 and TRBJ2-7, with TRBD2 as a possible D gene (6 bases). The CDR3 runs to 13 residues. The V end was cut by 3 bases, the J end by 3 bases, with 12 bases between. Germline V CDR1 and CDR2: DFQATT, SNEGSKA (reference sequence). CDR3 residues: CSASPDYDYEQYF. DNA for the CDR3: TGCAGTGCTAGTCCGGACTATGACTACGAGCAGTACTTC.